These 2 T cell receptor beta chains originate from one sample sequenced in a study of T cells after yellow fever vaccination. TCRdb re-called the 5' RACE reads with MiXCR, one entry per CDR3 protein. The table includes about 500,000 distinct CDR3 sequences, approximately 16% detected once. Sequencing used PBMCs, obtained around 5 days after the first yellow fever vaccination. The receptor set was obtained from a man younger than 35 who received the YFV17D yellow fever vaccine.

The gene calls are TRBV10-3 and TRBJ1-2, with TRBD1 matching 7 bases. Trimming took 7 bases from V and 5 from J; bases not matched to a gene: 13. The CDR3 is 15 residues long. The germline gives CDR1 ENHRY, CDR2 SYGVKD. The CDR3: CAINLRDSVSYGYTF. The CDR3 DNA reads TGTGCCATCAACCTCCGGGACAGCGTTTCTTATGGCTACACCTTC.

This clonotype has just a few counts. V gene TRBV6-2 or TRBV6-3 combines with J gene TRBJ2-3, with 14 bases that match TRBD2. Germline CDR1 reads MNHEY; CDR2 reads SVGEGT. The V gene end was trimmed by 0 bases and the J gene end by 8 bases; junction bases not matched to a gene: 16. This CDR3 is built from 20 residues. CDR3 nucleotide sequence: TGTGCCAGCAGTTACTCGAGTGGGGGACTAGCGGGGGCCGTGGGTGGTACGCAGTATTTT. This encodes CASSYSSGGLAGAVGGTQYF.